This passage covers 12 T cell receptor beta chains from one sample sequenced in a study of technical replicates of blood from a handful of donors. The repertoire was sequenced with immunoSEQ multiplex PCR; TCRdb's copy has only in-frame clones and lacks some. The sample carries about 70,000 clones, around 97% recorded once. The specimen sequenced was T cells isolated from PBMCs. The receptors were sampled from a human donor in good health.

V gene TRBV7-6 combines with J gene TRBJ1-1; D unclear. This CDR3 is 13 amino acids long. V was pared by 5 bases and J by 5 bases, with 12 bases between. The germline gives CDR1 SGHVS, CDR2 FNYEAQ. The CDR3 DNA is TGTGCCAGCAGCAAGCAAGAGAGGACTGAAGCTTTCTTT. The encoded protein is CASSKQERTEAFF.

The V and J genes are TRBV5-1 and TRBJ1-2, with unresolved D. The length of the CDR3 is 13 residues. Germline V lookup: CDR1 SGHRS, CDR2 YFSETQ. V shed 5 bases and J shed 0 bases, with 8 bases lying between them. This CDR3 is CASREDANYGYTF. CDR3 DNA: TGCGCCAGCAGAGAGGATGCTAACTATGGCTACACCTTC.

About this clone itself: The junction departs from the called germline gene at one end, perhaps through a read error. The chain carries TRBV7-7 and TRBJ2-2; possibly TRBD1 for D (6 bases). CDR3 size: 14 residues. Germline V gene data show CDR1 as SSHAT and CDR2 as FNYEAQ (reference sequence). CDR3 amino acids: CASSRTGSTGELFF. The CDR3 bases are TGTGCTAGCAGCCGTACAGGGAGCACCGGGGAGCTGTTTTTT.

The chain carries TRBV11-2 and TRBJ2-7, with 7 nucleotides matching TRBD1. V lost 6 bases, J lost 2 bases, and 10 bases stayed unmatched. Germline V gene sequence: CDR1 SGHAT, CDR2 FQNNGV. The CDR3 is 15 amino acids. In nucleotides, the CDR3 is TGTGCCAGCAGGCCAATTACAGGGGTCACCTACGAGCAGTACTTC. This gives the protein CASRPITGVTYEQYF.

This sequence joins TRBV7-3 and TRBJ1-1, with D possibly being TRBD1 (5 bases). The germline V and J ends were trimmed by 5 bases and 1 base, with 11 bases remaining between them. The CDR3 loop spans 14 amino acids. The germline gives CDR1 SGHTA, CDR2 FQGTGA. In DNA form, the CDR3 reads TGTGCCAGCAGCATCGACAGAGAGAACACTGAAGCTTTCTTT. This sequence encodes CASSIDRENTEAFF.

The chain links TRBV4-1 to TRBJ2-2; tentatively, D is TRBD1 (6 bases). V was pared by 2 bases and J by 8 bases, with 24 bases between. The CDR3 consists of 18 residues. Germline V gene lookup returns CDR1 MGHRA and CDR2 YSYEKL. CDR3 coding DNA: TGCGCCAGCAGCCAACCATACAGGGAGATGGTTCGTCGGGGGGAGCTGTTTTTT. This codes for CASSQPYREMVRRGELFF.

The J gene is TRBJ2-2, the V gene TRBV5-1; 8 positions agree with TRBD1. J lost 4 bases, V lost 1 base, and 9 bases had no gene match. The CDR3 has 17 amino acids. Germline V gives CDR1 SGHRS, CDR2 YFSETQ. The CDR3 nucleotides are TGCGCCAGCAGCTTGACAGCGGCAGGGGGCTTCACCGGGGAGCTGTTTTTT. The encoded protein is CASSLTAAGGFTGELFF.

The chain recombines TRBV4-1 with TRBJ1-4; D is undetermined. The CDR3 is 15 amino acids. Looked up from germline, CDR1 is MGHRA and CDR2 is YSYEKL. The ends were cut back, 0 bases at V and 6 bases at J, with 11 bases in the middle. CDR3 residues: CASSQDGRVYEKLFF. Here the CDR3 DNA reads TGCGCCAGCAGCCAAGATGGGAGGGTTTATGAAAAACTGTTTTTT.

This rearrangement joins TRBV27 to TRBJ2-5; a weak D match, TRBD1 (6 bases). V gave up 8 bases and J gave up 4 bases, with 17 bases separating them. CDR3 length: 14 amino acids. The germline gives CDR1 MNHEY, CDR2 SMNVEV (reference sequence). The CDR3 DNA reads as TGTGCCAGCCGAGAAGGGCAGGGGACAGAGACCCAGTACTTC. Translating it yields CASREGQGTETQYF.

This chain joins TRBV6-1 and TRBJ2-7, with 8 bases lining up with TRBD2. Per germline, CDR1 MNHNS and CDR2 SASEGT. V shed 2 bases, J shed 3 bases, and the junction held 3 bases outside the gene matches. The CDR3 totals 14 residues. This chain's CDR3 is CASSEYAGGYEQYF. CDR3 bases: TGTGCCAGCAGTGAATATGCGGGAGGCTACGAGCAGTACTTC.

V usage is TRBV27 and J usage is TRBJ2-3, with TRBD1 matching 10 bases. The CDR3 runs to 15 residues. Germline V gene sequence: CDR1 MNHEY, CDR2 SMNVEV (reference sequence). V lost 3 bases to trimming and J lost 3 bases; unmatched junction nucleotides: 3. In DNA form, the CDR3 reads TGTGCCAGCAGTTTTGGACAGGGGGTAACAGATACGCAGTATTTT. Amino acid sequence: CASSFGQGVTDTQYF.

This chain connects TRBV25-1 to TRBJ2-1, with D tentatively TRBD2 (6 bases). Deletions cut 3 bases from V and 3 bases from J, with 15 bases between. The length of the CDR3 is 16 residues. CDR1 is MGHDK, CDR2 SYGVNS, per germline. This chain's CDR3 is CASSDPRAGLYNEQFF. The DNA of the CDR3 is TGTGCCAGCAGTGACCCTAGGGCGGGACTCTACAATGAGCAGTTCTTC. The variable domain in full, with the rest retrieved from reference TRBV25-1 and TRBJ2-1, is EADIYQTPRYLVIGTGKKITLECSQTMGHDKMYWYQQDPGMELHLIHYSYGVNSTEKGDLSSESTVSRIRTEHFPLTLESARPSHTSQYLCASSDPRAGLYNEQFFGPGTRLTVL.